These T cell receptor beta chains were read from a single sample in a study of blood T cell repertoires in COVID-19. Repertoires were generated with immunoSEQ multiplex PCR, while TCRdb's copy carries only in-frame clones and drops some. The sample carries 85,000 to 100,000 clones, roughly 78% recorded once. Source material: peripheral blood. Receptor source: an elderly woman with active or convalescent COVID-19. CDR3s include the opening cysteine and the closing phenylalanine or tryptophan. A D gene is named only where the DNA matches it firmly. Size is stated for part of the rows, as once, few or many counts, or as a class when the clone is expanded.

J gene: TRBJ2-5; D gene: TRBD1; V gene: TRBV6-5; clone size: NA; CDR3 DNA: TGTGCCAGCAGCCCAAGTGACAGGGGTCGGGAGACCCAGTACTTC; CDR3 protein: CASSPSDRGRETQYF
J gene: TRBJ1-4; D gene: TRBD1; V gene: TRBV11-2; clone size: once; CDR3 DNA: TGTGCCAGCAGCTTAGTGGCAGGGGGCTTTGGAAAACTGTTTTTT; CDR3 protein: CASSLVAGGFGKLFF
J gene: TRBJ1-1; D gene: NA; V gene: TRBV18; clone size: NA; CDR3 DNA: TGTGCCAGCTCACCCATCCAGAACACTGAAGCTTTCTTT; CDR3 protein: CASSPIQNTEAFF
J gene: TRBJ2-1; D gene: NA; V gene: TRBV2; clone size: NA; CDR3 DNA: TGTGCCAGCAGTGAGTCAATCGGGCGGGATGATGAGCAGTTCTTC; CDR3 protein: CASSESIGRDDEQFF
J gene: TRBJ2-7; D gene: TRBD2; V gene: TRBV7-2; clone size: NA; CDR3 DNA: TGTGCCAGCAGCTTAGCTAGCGGGAACGCCTACGAGCAGTACTTC; CDR3 protein: CASSLASGNAYEQYF
J gene: TRBJ2-1; D gene: NA; V gene: TRBV29-1; clone size: NA; CDR3 DNA: TGCAGCGTGGCACGTTCCTACAATGAGCAGTTCTTC; CDR3 protein: CSVARSYNEQFF
J gene: TRBJ2-7; D gene: TRBD1; V gene: TRBV27; clone size: NA; CDR3 DNA: TGTGCCAGCACATCCGGGACAGGCTCCGAGCAGTACTTC; CDR3 protein: CASTSGTGSEQYF
J gene: TRBJ2-7; D gene: TRBD2; V gene: TRBV7-9; clone size: many; CDR3 DNA: TGTGCCAGCAGCTCCCCCATAGCGGGCTCCTACGAGCAGTACTTC; CDR3 protein: CASSSPIAGSYEQYF
J gene: TRBJ2-3; D gene: NA; V gene: TRBV7-9; clone size: NA; CDR3 DNA: TGTGCCAGCAGCTTACGGCGGCCGGGCACAGATACGCAGTATTTT; CDR3 protein: CASSLRRPGTDTQYF
J gene: TRBJ2-7; D gene: TRBD2; V gene: TRBV7-9; clone size: few; CDR3 DNA: TGTGCCAGCAGCTTAACTAGCGGCTCCTACGAGCAGTACTTC; CDR3 protein: CASSLTSGSYEQYF
J gene: TRBJ2-3; D gene: TRBD2; V gene: TRBV13; clone size: NA; CDR3 DNA: TGTGCCAGCAGCTTAAGGTTCGGGACTAGCGGCACAGATACGCAGTATTTT; CDR3 protein: CASSLRFGTSGTDTQYF
J gene: TRBJ1-1; D gene: NA; V gene: TRBV13; clone size: NA; CDR3 DNA: TGTGCCAGCAGGCGGGGCGCTGAAGCTTTCTTT; CDR3 protein: CASRRGAEAFF
J gene: TRBJ2-1; D gene: TRBD2; V gene: TRBV5-4; clone size: once; CDR3 DNA: TGTGCCAGCAGCAACAAGCTAGCGGGAGATGCTGAGCAGTTCTTC; CDR3 protein: CASSNKLAGDAEQFF
J gene: TRBJ1-4; D gene: TRBD1; V gene: TRBV30; clone size: NA; CDR3 DNA: TGTGCCTGGAGTAGGGGACAGGGTACTAATGAAAAACTGTTTTTT; CDR3 protein: CAWSRGQGTNEKLFF
J gene: TRBJ2-7; D gene: TRBD1; V gene: TRBV5-4; clone size: NA; CDR3 DNA: TGTGCCAGCAGCTCAACCTGGACAGGGTCCTACGAGCAGTACTTC; CDR3 protein: CASSSTWTGSYEQYF